The text below deals with one T cell receptor (beta chain). The data stem from a study of blood T cell repertoires in COVID-19. Study context: Acute and convalescent COVID-19 specimens originated in the United States, Italy and Spain. PBMCs, B-cell-depleted T cells, or T cells provided the cDNA or gDNA that made up the material.

The germline CDR1 and CDR2 sequences are ENHRY and SYGVKD. This CDR3 has 15 residues. V gave up 6 bases and J gave up 7 bases; unmatched junction bases: 10. Authors' processing steps: Researchers report that nucleated cell counts were estimated from reference gene primer amplification. Measured with immunoSEQ multiplex PCR; TCRdb has only the in-frame clones, and not every one. V, J and clone size are those of that table, while D and trimming were read from the DNA. The sample lists about 280,000 clones, 75% to 90% occurring once. The sample was peripheral blood. The TCR sequence derives from a middle-aged woman who had recovered from COVID-19. V and J are TRBV10-3 and TRBJ2-7, with TRBD1 identical over 12 bases. The CDR3 protein is CAIRGTGGEWWEQYF. In nucleotides, the CDR3 is TGTGCCATCAGGGGGACAGGGGGCGAATGGTGGGAGCAGTACTTC.